The clone carrying this T cell receptor (beta chain) was seen only once. This entry is derived from a study of blood T cell repertoires in COVID-19. The table came from immunoSEQ multiplex PCR; TCRdb's copy has only in-frame clones and leaves some out. There are approximately 150,000 clones in the sample; more than 80% occur only once, and around an eighth lies in the top ten. Sequenced sample: peripheral blood. This clonotype was obtained from a young man with COVID-19, enrolled during active disease.

CDR3 nucleotides: TGTGCCAGCAGTCCCCTAGGACAGGGGAATCAGCCCCAGCATTTT. Encoded protein: CASSPLGQGNQPQHF. The chain carries TRBV28 and TRBJ1-5; TRBD1 matches at 9 bases. Germline V CDR1 and CDR2: MDHEN, SYDVKM. There are 15 residues in the CDR3. The junction had 6 bases not matched to a gene; V was cut back by 5 bases and J by 4 bases.